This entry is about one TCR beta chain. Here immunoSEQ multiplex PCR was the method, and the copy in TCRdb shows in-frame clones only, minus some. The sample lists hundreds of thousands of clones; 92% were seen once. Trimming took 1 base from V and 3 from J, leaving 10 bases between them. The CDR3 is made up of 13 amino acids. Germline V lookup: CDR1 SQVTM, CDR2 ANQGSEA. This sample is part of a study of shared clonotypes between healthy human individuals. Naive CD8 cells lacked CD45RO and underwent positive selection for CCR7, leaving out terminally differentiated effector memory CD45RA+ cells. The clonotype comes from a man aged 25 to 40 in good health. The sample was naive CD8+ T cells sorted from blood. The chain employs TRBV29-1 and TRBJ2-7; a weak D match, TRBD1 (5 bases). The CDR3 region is CSVEGGQLYEQYF. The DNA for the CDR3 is TGCAGCGTTGAAGGGGGCCAGCTCTACGAGCAGTACTTC.